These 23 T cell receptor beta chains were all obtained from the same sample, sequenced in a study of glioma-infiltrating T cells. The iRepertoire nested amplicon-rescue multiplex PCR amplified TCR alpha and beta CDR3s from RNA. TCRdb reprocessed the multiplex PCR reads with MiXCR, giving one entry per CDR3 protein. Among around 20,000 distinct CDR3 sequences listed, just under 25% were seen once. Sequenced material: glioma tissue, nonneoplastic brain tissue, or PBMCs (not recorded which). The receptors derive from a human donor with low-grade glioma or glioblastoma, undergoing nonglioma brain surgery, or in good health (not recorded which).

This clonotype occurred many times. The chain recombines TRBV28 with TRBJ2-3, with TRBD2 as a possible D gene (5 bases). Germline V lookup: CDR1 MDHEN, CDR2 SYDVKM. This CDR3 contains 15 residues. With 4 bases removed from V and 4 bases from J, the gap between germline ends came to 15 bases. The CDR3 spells CASSSASPGPDTQYF. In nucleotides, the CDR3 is TGTGCCAGCAGTTCGGCTAGCCCCGGCCCAGATACGCAGTATTTT.

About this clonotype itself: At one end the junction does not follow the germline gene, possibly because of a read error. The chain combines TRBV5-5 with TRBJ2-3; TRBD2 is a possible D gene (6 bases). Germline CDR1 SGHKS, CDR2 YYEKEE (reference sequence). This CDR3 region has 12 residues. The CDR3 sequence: CARSFGRDTQYF. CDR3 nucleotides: TGCGCCCGCAGCTTTGGGAGGGATACGCAGTATTTT.

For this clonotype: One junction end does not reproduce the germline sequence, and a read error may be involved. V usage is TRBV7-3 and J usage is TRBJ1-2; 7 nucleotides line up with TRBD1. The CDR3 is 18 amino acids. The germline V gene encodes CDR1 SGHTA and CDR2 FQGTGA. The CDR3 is CASSQDPGQEEGGYGYTF. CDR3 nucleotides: TGCGCCAGCAGCCAAGACCCTGGACAGGAGGAGGGGGGATATGGCTACACCTTC. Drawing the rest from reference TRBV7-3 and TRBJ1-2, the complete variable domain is GAGVSQTPSNKVTEKGKYVELRCDPISGHTALYWYRQSLGQGPEFLIYFQGTGAADDSGLPNDRFFAVRPEGSVSTLKIQRTERGDSAVYLCASSQDPGQEEGGYGYTFGSGTRLTVV.

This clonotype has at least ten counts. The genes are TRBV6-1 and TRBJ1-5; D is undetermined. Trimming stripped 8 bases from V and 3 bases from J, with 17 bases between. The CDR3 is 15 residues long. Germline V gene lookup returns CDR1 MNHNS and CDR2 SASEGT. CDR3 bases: TGTGCCAGCGCAACCACAAATAGGGTCAATCAGCCCCAGCATTTT. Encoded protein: CASATTNRVNQPQHF.

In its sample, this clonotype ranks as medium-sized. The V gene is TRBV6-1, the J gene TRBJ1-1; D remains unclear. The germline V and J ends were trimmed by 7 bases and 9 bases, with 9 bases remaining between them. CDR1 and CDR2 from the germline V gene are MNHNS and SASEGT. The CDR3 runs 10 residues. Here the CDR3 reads CASIRVKAFF. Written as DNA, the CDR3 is TGTGCCAGCATTAGGGTCAAAGCTTTCTTT.

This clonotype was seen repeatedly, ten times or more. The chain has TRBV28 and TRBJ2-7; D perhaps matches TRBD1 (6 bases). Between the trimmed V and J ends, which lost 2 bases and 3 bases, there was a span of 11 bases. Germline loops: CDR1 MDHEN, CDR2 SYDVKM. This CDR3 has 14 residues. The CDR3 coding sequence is TGTGCCAGCAGTTTAATACAGGGTTTCTACGAGCAGTACTTC. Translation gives CASSLIQGFYEQYF.

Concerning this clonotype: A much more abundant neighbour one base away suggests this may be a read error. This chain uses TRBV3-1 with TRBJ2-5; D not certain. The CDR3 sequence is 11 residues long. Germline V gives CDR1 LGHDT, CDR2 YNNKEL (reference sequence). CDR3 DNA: TGTGCCATCAGCCAAGTAGAGACCCAGTACTTC. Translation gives CAISQVETQYF.

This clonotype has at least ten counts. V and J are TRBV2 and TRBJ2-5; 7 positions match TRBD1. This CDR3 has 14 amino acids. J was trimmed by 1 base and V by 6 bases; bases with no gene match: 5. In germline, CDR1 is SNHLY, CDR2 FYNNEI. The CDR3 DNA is TGTGCCAGCAGCCCCGGACAGGTCCAAGAGACCCAGTACTTC. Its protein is CASSPGQVQETQYF.

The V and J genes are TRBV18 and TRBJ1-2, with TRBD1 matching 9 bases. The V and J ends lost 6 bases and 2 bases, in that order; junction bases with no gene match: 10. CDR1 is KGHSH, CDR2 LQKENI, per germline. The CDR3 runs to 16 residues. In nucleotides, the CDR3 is TGTGCCAGCTCCCTTTACCCCGGGACAGGGAACTATGGCTACACCTTC. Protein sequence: CASSLYPGTGNYGYTF.

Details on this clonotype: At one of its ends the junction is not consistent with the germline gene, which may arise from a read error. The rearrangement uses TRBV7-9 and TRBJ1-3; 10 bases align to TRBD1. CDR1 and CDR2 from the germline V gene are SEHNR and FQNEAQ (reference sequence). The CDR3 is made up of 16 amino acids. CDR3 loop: CARSSRTGGFGNTIYF. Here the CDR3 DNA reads TGTGCCCGCAGCTCCCGGACAGGGGGATTTGGAAACACCATATATTTT. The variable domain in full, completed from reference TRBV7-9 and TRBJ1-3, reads DTGVSQNPRHKITKRGQNVTFRCDPISEHNRLYWYRQTLGQGPEFLTYFQNEAQLEKSRLLSDRFSAERPKGSFSTLEIQRTEQGDSAMYLCARSSRTGGFGNTIYFGEGSWLTVV.

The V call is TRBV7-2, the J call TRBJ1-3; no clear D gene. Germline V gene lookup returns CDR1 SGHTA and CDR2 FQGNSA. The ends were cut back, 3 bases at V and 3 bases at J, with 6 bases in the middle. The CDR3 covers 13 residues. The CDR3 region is CASSFYDGNTIYF. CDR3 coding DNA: TGTGCCAGCAGCTTTTACGATGGAAACACCATATATTTT.

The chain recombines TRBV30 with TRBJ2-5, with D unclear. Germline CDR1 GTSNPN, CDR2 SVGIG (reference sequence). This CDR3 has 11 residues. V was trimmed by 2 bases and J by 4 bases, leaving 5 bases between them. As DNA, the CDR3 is TGTGCCTGGAGTCAGGTAGAGACCCAGTACTTC. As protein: CAWSQVETQYF.

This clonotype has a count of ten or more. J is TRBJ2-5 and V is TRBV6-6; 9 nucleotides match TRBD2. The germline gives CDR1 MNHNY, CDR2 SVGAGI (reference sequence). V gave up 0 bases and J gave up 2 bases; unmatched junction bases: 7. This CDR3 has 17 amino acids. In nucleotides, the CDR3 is TGTGCCAGCAGTTACTCGGGGGCGGGGGGGATTCAAGAGACCCAGTACTTC. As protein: CASSYSGAGGIQETQYF.

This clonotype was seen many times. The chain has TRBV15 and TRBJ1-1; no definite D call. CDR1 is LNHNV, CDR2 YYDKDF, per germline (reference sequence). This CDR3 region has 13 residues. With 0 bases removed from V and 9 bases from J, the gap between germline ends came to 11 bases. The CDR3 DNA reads TGTGCCACCAGCAGAGATAAGAACAGAAAAGCTTTCTTT. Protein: CATSRDKNRKAFF.

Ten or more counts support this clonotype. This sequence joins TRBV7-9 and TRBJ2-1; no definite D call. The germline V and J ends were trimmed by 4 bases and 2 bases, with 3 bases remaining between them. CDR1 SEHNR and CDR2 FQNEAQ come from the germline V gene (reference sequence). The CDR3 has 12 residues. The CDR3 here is CASSYTYNEQFF. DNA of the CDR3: TGTGCCAGCAGCTACACCTACAATGAGCAGTTCTTC. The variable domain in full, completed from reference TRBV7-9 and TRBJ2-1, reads DTGVSQNPRHKITKRGQNVTFRCDPISEHNRLYWYRQTLGQGPEFLTYFQNEAQLEKSRLLSDRFSAERPKGSFSTLEIQRTEQGDSAMYLCASSYTYNEQFFGPGTRLTVL.

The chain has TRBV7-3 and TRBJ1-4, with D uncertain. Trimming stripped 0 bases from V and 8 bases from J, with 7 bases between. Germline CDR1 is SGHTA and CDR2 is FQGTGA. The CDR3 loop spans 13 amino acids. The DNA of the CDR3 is TGTGCCAGCAGCTTAACCCCTGACGAAAAACTGTTTTTT. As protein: CASSLTPDEKLFF. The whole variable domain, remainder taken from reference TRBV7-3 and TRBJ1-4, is GAGVSQTPSNKVTEKGKYVELRCDPISGHTALYWYRQSLGQGPEFLIYFQGTGAADDSGLPNDRFFAVRPEGSVSTLKIQRTERGDSAVYLCASSLTPDEKLFFGSGTQLSVL.

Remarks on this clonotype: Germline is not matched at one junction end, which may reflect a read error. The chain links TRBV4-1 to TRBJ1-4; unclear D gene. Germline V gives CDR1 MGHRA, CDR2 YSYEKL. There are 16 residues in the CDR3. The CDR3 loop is CARSQDRRLTNEKLFF. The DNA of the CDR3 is TGCGCCAGGAGCCAAGACCGGCGATTAACTAATGAAAAACTGTTTTTT.

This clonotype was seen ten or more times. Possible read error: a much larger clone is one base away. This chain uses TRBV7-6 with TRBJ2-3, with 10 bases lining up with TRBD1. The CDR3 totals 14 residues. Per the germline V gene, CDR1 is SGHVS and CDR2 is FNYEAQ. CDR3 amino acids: CVSSFGQGADTQYF. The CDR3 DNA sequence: TGTGTCAGCAGCTTCGGACAGGGGGCAGATACGCAGTATTTT.

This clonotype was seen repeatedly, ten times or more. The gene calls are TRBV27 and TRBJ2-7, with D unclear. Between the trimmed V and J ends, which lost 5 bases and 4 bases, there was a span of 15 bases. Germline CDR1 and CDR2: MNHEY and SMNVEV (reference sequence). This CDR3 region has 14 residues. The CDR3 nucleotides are TGTGCCAGCAGTCCCTCAGGAGCTGGATACGAGCAGTACTTC. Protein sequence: CASSPSGAGYEQYF.

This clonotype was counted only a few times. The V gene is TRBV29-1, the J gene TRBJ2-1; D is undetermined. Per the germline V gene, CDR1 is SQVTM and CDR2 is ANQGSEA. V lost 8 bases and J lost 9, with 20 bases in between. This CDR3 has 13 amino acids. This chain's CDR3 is CSTAGKKAPEQFF. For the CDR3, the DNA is TGCAGCACTGCCGGAAAAAAGGCTCCTGAGCAGTTCTTC.

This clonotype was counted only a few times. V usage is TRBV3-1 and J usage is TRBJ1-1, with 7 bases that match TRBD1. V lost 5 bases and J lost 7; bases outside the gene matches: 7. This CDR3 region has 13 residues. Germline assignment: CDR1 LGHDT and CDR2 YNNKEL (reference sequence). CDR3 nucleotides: TGTGCCAGCAGCATACCGGGACAGAGTGAAGCTTTCTTT. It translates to CASSIPGQSEAFF.

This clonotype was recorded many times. CDR3 nucleotide sequence: TGTGCCAGCAGTTCCACGGACGGTCCTAGGACCCAGTACTTC. Translation gives CASSSTDGPRTQYF. This chain links TRBV6-2 or TRBV6-3 with TRBJ2-5, with no clear D. This CDR3 has 14 amino acids. Germline V gives CDR1 MNHEY, CDR2 SVGEGT. Trimming left V 4 bases short and J 7 bases short, with 16 bases between.

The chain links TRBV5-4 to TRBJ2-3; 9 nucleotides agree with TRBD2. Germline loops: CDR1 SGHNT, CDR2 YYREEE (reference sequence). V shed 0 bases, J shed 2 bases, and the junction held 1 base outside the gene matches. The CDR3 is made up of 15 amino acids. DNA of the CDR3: TGTGCCAGCAGCTTGGCTAGCGGGGACACAGATACGCAGTATTTT. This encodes CASSLASGDTDTQYF.